This T cell receptor (beta chain) is from a study of technical replicates of blood from several donors. This table comes from immunoSEQ multiplex PCR, and its TCRdb copy is limited to in-frame clones, with some not included. The sample carries more than 65,000 clones, 91% recorded once. CDR1 and CDR2 from the germline V gene are SGHDN and FVKESK. With 2 bases removed from V and 2 bases from J, the gap between germline ends came to 12 bases. This CDR3 has 16 residues. Sequenced input: T cells isolated from PBMCs. The rearrangement uses TRBV14 and TRBJ2-2, with TRBD1 as a possible D gene (6 bases). This receptor was identified in a human donor in good health. Some clones in this sample may be carry-over from other donors' samples. The chain's CDR3 is CASSQHTGSNTGELFF. The CDR3 DNA reads as TGTGCCAGCAGCCAACACACAGGGTCCAACACCGGGGAGCTGTTTTTT.